This TCR beta chain was recorded in a study of T cells of healthy individuals. This clonotype was counted ten times or more. J lost 4 bases, V lost 5 bases, and 7 bases had no gene match. Germline loops: CDR1 LGHNA, CDR2 YSLEER. This CDR3 is built from 15 residues. TCRdb fed the 5' RACE reads into MiXCR, producing one record per CDR3 protein. The repertoire consists of 95,000 to 100,000 distinct CDR3 sequences, with 15% to 20% occurring once and the leading ten covering 6.2%. The V and J genes are TRBV4-3 and TRBJ1-1; TRBD1 matches at 10 bases. The origin of this receptor is a human donor in good health. The CDR3 region has the DNA TGCGCCAGCAGCAACCGGGACAGGGGAGGCACTGAAGCTTTCTTT. This codes for CASSNRDRGGTEAFF.